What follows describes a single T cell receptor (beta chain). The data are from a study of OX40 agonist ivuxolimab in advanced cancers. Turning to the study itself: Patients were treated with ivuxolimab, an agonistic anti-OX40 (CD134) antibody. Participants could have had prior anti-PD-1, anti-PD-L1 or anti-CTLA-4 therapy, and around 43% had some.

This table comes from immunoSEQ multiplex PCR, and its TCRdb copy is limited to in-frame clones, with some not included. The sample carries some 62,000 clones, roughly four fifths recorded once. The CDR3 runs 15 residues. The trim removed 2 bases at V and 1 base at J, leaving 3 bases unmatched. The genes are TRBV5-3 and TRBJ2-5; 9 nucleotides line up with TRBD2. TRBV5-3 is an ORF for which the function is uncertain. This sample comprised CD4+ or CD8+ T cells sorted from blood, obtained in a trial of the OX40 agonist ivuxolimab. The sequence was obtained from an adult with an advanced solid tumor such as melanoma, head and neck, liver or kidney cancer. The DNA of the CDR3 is TGTGCCAGAAGCTTAAGTAGCGGGAGCCAAGAGACCCAGTACTTC. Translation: CARSLSSGSQETQYF.